The 6 T cell receptor beta chains listed next were all sequenced from one sample in a study of T cell responses to AZD1222 COVID-19 vaccine. Some clones are missing from TCRdb's copy, which holds only in-frame ones; the method was immunoSEQ multiplex PCR. In the table there are about 120,000 clones, around 88% of which are singletons. The material sequenced was peripheral blood, taken on day 0 of AZD1222 vaccination. Every receptor here comes from an adult in good health.

V is TRBV18 and J is TRBJ1-1; D is unclear. This CDR3 contains 11 residues. Germline V lookup: CDR1 KGHSH, CDR2 LQKENI. Trimming took off 3 bases at V and 1 base at J, with 0 bases between the two ends. CDR3 nucleotides: TGTGCCAGCTCACCGAACACTGAAGCTTTCTTT. Amino acid sequence: CASSPNTEAFF. Complete variable domain (other parts from reference TRBV18 and TRBJ1-1): NAGVMQNPRHLVRRRGQEARLRCSPMKGHSHVYWYRQLPEEGLKFMVYLQKENIIDESGMPKERFSAEFPKEGPSILRIQQVVRGDSAAYFCASSPNTEAFFGQGTRLTVV.

V usage is TRBV2 and J usage is TRBJ2-1, with 9 bases matching TRBD2. The CDR3 has 13 amino acids. J lost 7 bases, V lost 7 bases, and 5 bases had no gene match. Germline CDR1 and CDR2: SNHLY and FYNNEI. The CDR3 region is CASTSGRRNEQFF. As DNA, the CDR3 is TGTGCCAGCACCAGCGGGAGGCGGAATGAGCAGTTCTTC. The entire variable domain, with the rest obtained from reference TRBV2 and TRBJ2-1, is as follows: EPEVTQTPSHQVTQMGQEVILRCVPISNHLYFYWYRQILGQKVEFLVSFYNNEISEKSEIFDDQFSVERPDGSNFTLKIRSTKLEDSAMYFCASTSGRRNEQFFGPGTRLTVL.

The table lists this clone with a count of one. This chain joins TRBV7-2 and TRBJ1-3, with 8 bases matching TRBD1. This CDR3 is built from 16 residues. In germline, CDR1 is SGHTA, CDR2 FQGNSA. With V trimmed by 6 bases and J by 3 bases, 10 bases remained unmatched. The CDR3: CASRPGTGLGGNTIYF. The CDR3 coding sequence is TGTGCCAGCAGACCCGGGACAGGCCTCGGTGGAAACACCATATATTTT. Complete variable domain (other parts from reference TRBV7-2 and TRBJ1-3): GAGVSQSPSNKVTEKGKDVELRCDPISGHTALYWYRQSLGQGLEFLIYFQGNSAPDKSGLPSDRFSAERTGGSVSTLTIQRTQQEDSAVYLCASRPGTGLGGNTIYFGEGSWLTVV.

V is TRBV7-3 and J is TRBJ2-7; 8 bases are shared with TRBD1. CDR1 and CDR2 (germline): SGHTA, FQGTGA. Trimming removed 5 bases from V and 3 bases from J; junction bases left unmatched: 3. The CDR3 totals 13 residues. This chain's CDR3 is CASSPGTGYEQYF. The CDR3 bases are TGTGCCAGCAGCCCCGGGACAGGCTACGAGCAGTACTTC.

The genes are TRBV4-1 and TRBJ2-3, with 8 bases lining up with TRBD2. Germline trimming cut 1 base from V and 8 bases from J; bases unmatched to any gene: 14. CDR3 length equals 17 residues. Germline lookup yields CDR1 MGHRA and CDR2 YSYEKL. CDR3 coding DNA: TGCGCCAGCAGCCAAGGTCACCCCAGGGACCTAGCGGGTACGCAGTATTTT. Amino acid sequence: CASSQGHPRDLAGTQYF.

The chain combines TRBV12-3 or TRBV12-4 with TRBJ2-1; D is possibly TRBD2 (7 bases). Trimming removed 11 bases from V and 3 bases from J, with 14 bases in between. The CDR3 runs 13 residues. CDR3 in amino acids: CALGGAFYNEQFF. The CDR3 DNA sequence: TGTGCCTTGGGGGGGGCCTTCTACAATGAGCAGTTCTTC.